The next 10 T cell receptor beta chains were all read from a single sample in a study of CD8+ T cells in alopecia areata. Treatment specified: oral pan-JAK inhibitor, 5-10 mg twice daily. RNA extraction was followed by reverse transcription into cDNA, which acted as the sequencing template. Measured with immunoSEQ multiplex PCR; TCRdb has only the in-frame clones, and not every one. Altogether around 120,000 clones are present, more than 45% being singletons, with the ten largest covering around 0.44%. The source material was CD4+ T cells sorted from blood, sampled at week 4, from a patient treated with tofacitinib. The receptors were gathered from a human donor with alopecia areata.

This clone was recorded once. The chain employs TRBV7-7 and TRBJ2-1; tentative D call: TRBD2 (5 bases). The ends were cut back, 10 bases at V and 8 bases at J, with 9 bases in the middle. The germline V gene has CDR1 SSHAT and CDR2 FNYEAQ (reference sequence). The CDR3 has 10 amino acids. Written as DNA, the CDR3 is TGTGCCAACCAGGAGGATGAGCAGTTCTTC. Encoded protein: CANQEDEQFF. The full variable domain, rest sourced from reference TRBV7-7 and TRBJ2-1, is GAGVSQSPRYKVTKRGQDVTLRCDPISSHATLYWYQQALGQGPEFLTYFNYEAQPDKSGLPSDRFSAERPEGSISTLTIQRTEQRDSAMYRCANQEDEQFFGPGTRLTVL.

The chain combines TRBV29-1 with TRBJ1-1; D remains ambiguous. The ends were cut back, 5 bases at V and 7 bases at J, with 11 bases in the middle. This CDR3 is 11 amino acids long. Germline-derived CDR1 and CDR2 are SQVTM and ANQGSEA. The CDR3 here is CSVQRWDEAFF. In nucleotides, the CDR3 is TGCAGCGTTCAACGATGGGATGAAGCTTTCTTT.

The genes are TRBV7-2 and TRBJ2-1, with D unresolved. The CDR3 runs to 14 residues. V gave up 5 bases and J gave up 0 bases, with 8 bases separating them. Germline CDR1 SGHTA, CDR2 FQGNSA. CDR3 loop: CASSPVSSYNEQFF. In DNA, the CDR3 is TGTGCCAGCAGCCCAGTGAGCTCCTACAATGAGCAGTTCTTC.

The chain uses TRBV6-1 and TRBJ1-5, with D possibly TRBD1 on 6 matching bases. In germline, CDR1 is MNHNS, CDR2 SASEGT. V was clipped by 6 bases and J by 5 bases, with 17 bases between them. The CDR3 has 15 amino acids. The CDR3 DNA follows: TGTGCCAGCAGGAGACAGGAAAGGCAAGATCAGCCCCAGCATTTT. This codes for CASRRQERQDQPQHF.

V is TRBV7-2 and J is TRBJ2-7; D not resolved. V lost 2 bases and J 3 bases, leaving 14 bases between the germline ends. The CDR3 sequence is 15 residues long. In germline, CDR1 is SGHTA, CDR2 FQGNSA. DNA for the CDR3: TGTGCCAGCAGCTTACCGACGGTTATAGGCTACGAGCAGTACTTC. As protein: CASSLPTVIGYEQYF.

The J gene is TRBJ1-2, the V gene TRBV9, with D tentatively TRBD1 (5 bases). The germline CDR1 and CDR2 sequences are SGDLS and YYNGEE. V was shortened by 0 bases and J by 8 bases, with 11 bases between the two germline ends. This CDR3 is built from 13 residues. CDR3 coding DNA: TGTGCCAGCAGCGTAGGGGGGGAACGAGGCTACACCTTC. Translating it yields CASSVGGERGYTF. Supplemented by reference TRBV9 and TRBJ1-2, the full variable domain reads DSGVTQTPKHLITATGQRVTLRCSPRSGDLSVYWYQQSLDQGLQFLIQYYNGEERAKGNILERFSAQQFPDLHSELNLSSLELGDSALYFCASSVGGERGYTFGSGTRLTVV.

The CDR3 spells CASSFAGGYEQYF. DNA of the CDR3: TGCGCCAGCAGCTTCGCGGGGGGGTACGAGCAGTACTTC. This chain uses TRBV5-1 with TRBJ2-7; TRBD2 matches 9 bases. With 2 bases clipped from V and 4 bases from J, the junction kept 1 base outside the gene matches. The CDR3 sequence is 13 residues long. Germline CDR1 SGHRS, CDR2 YFSETQ.

V gene TRBV4-1 combines with J gene TRBJ1-4; D ambiguous. With 3 bases removed from V and 8 bases from J, the gap between germline ends came to 10 bases. The CDR3 has 13 amino acids. The germline V gene has CDR1 MGHRA and CDR2 YSYEKL. The CDR3 protein is CASSHIVGEKLFF. CDR3 bases: TGCGCCAGCAGCCACATCGTGGGGGAAAAACTGTTTTTT.

The CDR3 DNA is TGTGCCTGGAGTGTACTAGGTGCTTCGGTCTACGAGCAGTACTTC. Residues: CAWSVLGASVYEQYF. The chain has TRBV30 and TRBJ2-7; TRBD2 might be the D (5 bases). CDR1 and CDR2 from the germline V gene are GTSNPN and SVGIG (reference sequence). Trimming left V 0 bases short and J 3 bases short, with 15 bases between. The CDR3 has 15 residues.

The rearrangement uses TRBV6-6 and TRBJ2-5; TRBD1 aligns across 7 bases. The junction had 14 bases not matched to a gene; V was cut back by 8 bases and J by 5 bases. This CDR3 has 15 amino acids. The germline V gene encodes CDR1 MNHNY and CDR2 SVGAGI (reference sequence). CDR3 DNA: TGTGCCAGCGCTACCGACAGGGAGAAATTGGAGACCCAGTACTTC. Its translation: CASATDREKLETQYF.